This TCR beta chain appears in the sequencing data of a study of T cell repertoires in cytomegalovirus infection. Study-wide background: An indication of both CMV infection and matching HLA type came from public TCR beta signatures.

Germline CDR1 reads MDHEN; CDR2 reads SYDVKM. CDR3 size: 18 residues. The V end was cut by 6 bases, the J end by 4 bases, with 28 bases between. The study, taken as a whole, reports: Identification of carriers of CMV plus the relevant HLA was achieved through cumulative public TCR beta family frequency. The response measured ex vivo was dominated by TCR beta clonotypes (HLA-C-restricted and CMV-specific).

This clonotype showed up just a few times. Its target is unknown. One entry per CDR3 protein results from TCRdb running MiXCR on the reads. The data show some 920,000 distinct CDR3 sequences, 30% to 40% seen once. This clonotype originated in a human donor in good health (CMV status not recorded). Some clones in this sample may be carry-over from other donors' samples. The V call is TRBV28, the J call TRBJ2-7; D is uncertain. Specimen: cultured CD8+ T cells from PBMCs, collected from culture after CMV antigen stimulation. The CDR3 DNA reads TGTGCCAGCAGCCCTCCCTTAGGAATAGACGAGTTTGGGTACGAGCAGTACTTC. This codes for CASSPPLGIDEFGYEQYF.